This TCR beta chain was captured by sequencing in a study of CD8 T cells in ankylosing spondylitis. Germline CDR1 MNHEY, CDR2 SVGEGT. The CDR3 runs 16 residues. Unmatched junction bases numbered 5, after V lost 6 bases and J lost 0 bases. Study outcomes and limitations: Significant enrichment of disease-linked clones was reported in matched ankylosing spondylitis synovial fluid. What appeared characteristic of ankylosing spondylitis blood was a TCR beta motif of fewer than ten highly homologous variants. Both synovial fluid and blood in reactive arthritis had previously been reported to carry some motif variants.

Construction of TCR beta libraries was performed using quantitative 5'-RACE with molecular barcodes. MiXCR, run by TCRdb on the 5' RACE reads, gives a single entry per CDR3 protein. The sample consists of some 240,000 distinct CDR3 sequences, more than 15% of them appearing once. This clonotype has at least ten counts. The antigen is unknown. The sample consisted of blood, either unsorted or a sorted T cell fraction (not recorded which). The chain carries TRBV6-2 or TRBV6-3 and TRBJ2-7, with TRBD2 matching over 13 bases. The sequence was obtained from a male donor with ankylosing spondylitis or in good health (not recorded which). The chain's CDR3 is CASSGLAGARSYEQYF. CDR3 DNA: TGTGCCAGCAGCGGACTAGCGGGAGCTCGCTCCTACGAGCAGTACTTC.